This paragraph reports one T cell receptor beta chain. What it binds is unknown. The CDR3 loop spans 14 amino acids. CDR1 is SGHTA and CDR2 is FQGTGA in the germline V gene. V lost 5 bases, J lost 1 base, and 8 bases lay in between. Profiling relied on immunoSEQ multiplex PCR, and the TCRdb table lists in-frame clones only, not all of them. Here the sample spans roughly 150,000 clones, roughly 90% being singletons. The sample is drawn from a study of T cell responses to AZD1222 COVID-19 vaccine. The study's findings and limits: Reportedly, nearly half of unique spike TCRs recognized epitopes outside B.1.351/B.1.1.7 mutations. Spike-spanning, vaccine-associated CD4 TCRs were dominant at 160-218 and 743-854. An increase in Spike-specific TCR breadth and depth was observed after two AZD1222 doses.

The chain recombines TRBV7-3 with TRBJ2-2; the D gene is possibly TRBD1 (6 bases). The receptor was derived from an adult in good health. Sequences were derived from peripheral blood, sampled on day 0 of AZD1222 vaccination. The CDR3 DNA is TGTGCCAGCAGCCGACAGGAGAACACCGGGGAGCTGTTTTTT. Translated: CASSRQENTGELFF.